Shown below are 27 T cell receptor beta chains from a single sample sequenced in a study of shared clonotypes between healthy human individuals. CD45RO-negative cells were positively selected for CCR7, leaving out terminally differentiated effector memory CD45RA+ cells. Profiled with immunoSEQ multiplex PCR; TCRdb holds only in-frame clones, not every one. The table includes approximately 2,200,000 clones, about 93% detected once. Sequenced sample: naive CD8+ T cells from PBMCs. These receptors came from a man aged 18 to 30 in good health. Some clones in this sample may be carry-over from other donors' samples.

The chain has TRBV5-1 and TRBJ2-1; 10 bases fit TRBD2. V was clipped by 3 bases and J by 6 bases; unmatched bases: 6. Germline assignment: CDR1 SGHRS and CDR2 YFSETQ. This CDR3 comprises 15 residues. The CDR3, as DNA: TGCGCCAGCAGCTATATAGCGGGAGGATTCAATGAGCAGTTCTTC. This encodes CASSYIAGGFNEQFF.

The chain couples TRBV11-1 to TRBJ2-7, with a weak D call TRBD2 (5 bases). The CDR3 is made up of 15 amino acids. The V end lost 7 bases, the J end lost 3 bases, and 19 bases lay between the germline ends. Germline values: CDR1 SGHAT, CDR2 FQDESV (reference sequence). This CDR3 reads CASTVGPGMFYEQYF. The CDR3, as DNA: TGTGCCAGCACCGTGGGCCCGGGGATGTTCTACGAGCAGTACTTC.

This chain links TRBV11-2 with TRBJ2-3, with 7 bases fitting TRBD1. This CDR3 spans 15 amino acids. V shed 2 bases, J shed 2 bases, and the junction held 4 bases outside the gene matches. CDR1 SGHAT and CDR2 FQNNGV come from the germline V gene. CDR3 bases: TGTGCCAGCAGCTTACCCGGGACAGCCACAGATACGCAGTATTTT. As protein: CASSLPGTATDTQYF. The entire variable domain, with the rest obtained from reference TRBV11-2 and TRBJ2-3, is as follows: EAGVAQSPRYKIIEKRQSVAFWCNPISGHATLYWYQQILGQGPKLLIQFQNNGVVDDSQLPKDRFSAERLKGVDSTLKIQPAKLEDSAVYLCASSLPGTATDTQYFGPGTRLTVL.

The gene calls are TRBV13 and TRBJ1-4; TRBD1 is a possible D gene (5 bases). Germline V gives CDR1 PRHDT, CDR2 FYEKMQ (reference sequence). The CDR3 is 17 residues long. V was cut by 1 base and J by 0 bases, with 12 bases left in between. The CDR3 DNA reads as TGTGCCAGCAGCTTAGCCGGACAAGGTGCAACTAATGAAAAACTGTTTTTT. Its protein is CASSLAGQGATNEKLFF.

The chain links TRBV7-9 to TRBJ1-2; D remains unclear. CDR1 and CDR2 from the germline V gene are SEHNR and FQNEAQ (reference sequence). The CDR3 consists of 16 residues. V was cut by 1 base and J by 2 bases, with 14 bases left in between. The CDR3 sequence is CASSLVFWESNYGYTF. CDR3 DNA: TGTGCCAGCAGCTTAGTGTTCTGGGAATCCAACTATGGCTACACCTTC.

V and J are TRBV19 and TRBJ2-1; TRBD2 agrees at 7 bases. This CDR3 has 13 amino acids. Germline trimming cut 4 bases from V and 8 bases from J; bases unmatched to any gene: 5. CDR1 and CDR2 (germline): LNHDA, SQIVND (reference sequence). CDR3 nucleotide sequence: TGTGCCAGTAGTACGCGGGAGAAGGATGAGCAGTTCTTC. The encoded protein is CASSTREKDEQFF.

CDR3 DNA sequence: TGCGCCAGCAGTCCAGGGAGTACGCAGTATTTT. Translation: CASSPGSTQYF. The chain employs TRBV10-1 and TRBJ2-3, with D perhaps given as TRBD1 or TRBD2 (5 bases each). Germline V lookup: CDR1 WNHNN, CDR2 SYGVQD (reference sequence). Between the trimmed V and J ends, which lost 5 bases and 8 bases, there was a span of 8 bases. CDR3 length: 11 amino acids.

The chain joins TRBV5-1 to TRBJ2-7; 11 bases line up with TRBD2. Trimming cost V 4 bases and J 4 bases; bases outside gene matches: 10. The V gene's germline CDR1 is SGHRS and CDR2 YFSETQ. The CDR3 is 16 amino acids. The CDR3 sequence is CASSPSGLAGGYEQYF. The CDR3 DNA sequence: TGCGCCAGCAGCCCCTCCGGGCTAGCGGGAGGTTACGAGCAGTACTTC.

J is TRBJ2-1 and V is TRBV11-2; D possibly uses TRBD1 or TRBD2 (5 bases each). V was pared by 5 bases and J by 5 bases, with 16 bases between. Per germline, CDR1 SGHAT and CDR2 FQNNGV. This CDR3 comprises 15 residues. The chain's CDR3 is CASSHITGPHNEQFF. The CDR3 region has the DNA TGTGCCAGCAGCCATATCACGGGGCCGCACAATGAGCAGTTCTTC.

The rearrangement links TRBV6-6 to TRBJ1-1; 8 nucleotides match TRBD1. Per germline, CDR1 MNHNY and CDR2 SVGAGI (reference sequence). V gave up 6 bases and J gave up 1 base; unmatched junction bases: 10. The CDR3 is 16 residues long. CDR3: CASRYGIQGGNTEAFF. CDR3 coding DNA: TGTGCCAGCAGATACGGAATACAGGGGGGGAACACTGAAGCTTTCTTT.

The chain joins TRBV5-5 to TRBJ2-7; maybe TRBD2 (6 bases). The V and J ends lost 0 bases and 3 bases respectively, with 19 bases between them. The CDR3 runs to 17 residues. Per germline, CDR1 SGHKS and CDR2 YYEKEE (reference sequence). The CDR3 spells CASSLGGFSGKVYEQYF. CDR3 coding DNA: TGTGCCAGCAGCTTGGGGGGTTTTAGCGGTAAAGTCTACGAGCAGTACTTC.

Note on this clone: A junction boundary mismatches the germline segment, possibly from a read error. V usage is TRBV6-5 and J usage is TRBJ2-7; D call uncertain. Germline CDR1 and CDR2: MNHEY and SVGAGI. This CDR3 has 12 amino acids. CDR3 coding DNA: TGTGCCGGCAGTTACGATAGCCGGGAGCAGTACTTC. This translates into CAGSYDSREQYF.

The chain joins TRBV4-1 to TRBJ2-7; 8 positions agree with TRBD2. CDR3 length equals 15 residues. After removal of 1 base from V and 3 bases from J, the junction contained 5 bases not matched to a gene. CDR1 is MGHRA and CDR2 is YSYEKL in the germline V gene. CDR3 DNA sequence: TGCGCCAGCAGCCAAGCTGACCGGGAGGGCTACGAGCAGTACTTC. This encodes CASSQADREGYEQYF.

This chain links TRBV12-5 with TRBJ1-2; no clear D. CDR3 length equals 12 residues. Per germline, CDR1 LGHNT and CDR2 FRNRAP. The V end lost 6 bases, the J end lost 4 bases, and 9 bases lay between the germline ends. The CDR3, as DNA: TGTGCTAGTGGGCGCGACGGCTATGGCTACACCTTC. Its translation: CASGRDGYGYTF. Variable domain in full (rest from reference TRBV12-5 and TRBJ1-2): DARVTQTPRHKVTEMGQEVTMRCQPILGHNTVFWYRQTMMQGLELLAYFRNRAPLDDSGMPKDRFSAEMPDATLATLKIQPSEPRDSAVYFCASGRDGYGYTFGSGTRLTVV.

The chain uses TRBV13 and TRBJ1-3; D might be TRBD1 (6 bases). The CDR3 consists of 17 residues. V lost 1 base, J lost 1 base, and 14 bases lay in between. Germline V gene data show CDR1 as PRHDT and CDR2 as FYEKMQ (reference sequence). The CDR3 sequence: CASSLDPRTESGNTIYF. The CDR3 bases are TGTGCCAGCAGCTTAGATCCCCGGACAGAATCTGGAAACACCATATATTTT.

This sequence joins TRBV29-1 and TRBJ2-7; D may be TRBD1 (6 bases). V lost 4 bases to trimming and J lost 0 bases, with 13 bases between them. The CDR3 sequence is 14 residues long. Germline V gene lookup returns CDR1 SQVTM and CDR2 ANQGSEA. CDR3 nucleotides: TGCAGCGTTGTGTTCCGGGACACCTCCTACGAGCAGTACTTC. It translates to CSVVFRDTSYEQYF.

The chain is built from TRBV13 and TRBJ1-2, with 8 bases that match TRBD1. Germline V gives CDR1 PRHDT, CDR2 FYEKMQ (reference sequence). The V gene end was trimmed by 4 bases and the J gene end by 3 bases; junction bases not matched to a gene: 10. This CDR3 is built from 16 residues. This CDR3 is CASSYVTGVFDYGYTF. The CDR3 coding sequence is TGTGCCAGCAGCTACGTGACAGGGGTTTTTGACTATGGCTACACCTTC.

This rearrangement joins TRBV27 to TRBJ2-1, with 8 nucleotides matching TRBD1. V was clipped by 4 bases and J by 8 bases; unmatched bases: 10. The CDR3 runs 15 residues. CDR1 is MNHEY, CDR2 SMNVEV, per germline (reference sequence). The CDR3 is CASSSPGQGYDEQFF. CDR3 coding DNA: TGTGCCAGCAGTTCACCCGGACAGGGTTACGATGAGCAGTTCTTC.

The CDR3 protein is CASSKYTTGFTEAFF. DNA of the CDR3: TGCGCCAGCAGCAAATACACTACAGGGTTCACTGAAGCTTTCTTT. The chain combines TRBV5-1 with TRBJ1-1, with D tentatively TRBD1 (6 bases). The CDR3 extends over 15 amino acids. In germline, CDR1 is SGHRS, CDR2 YFSETQ. V lost 4 bases and J 4 bases, leaving 17 bases between the germline ends.

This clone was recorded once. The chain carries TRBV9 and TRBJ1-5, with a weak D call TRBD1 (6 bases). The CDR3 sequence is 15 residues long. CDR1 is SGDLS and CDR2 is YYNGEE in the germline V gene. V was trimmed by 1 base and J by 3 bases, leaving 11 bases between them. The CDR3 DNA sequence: TGTGCCAGCAGCGTATCGGGGGCCCACAATCAGCCCCAGCATTTT. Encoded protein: CASSVSGAHNQPQHF.

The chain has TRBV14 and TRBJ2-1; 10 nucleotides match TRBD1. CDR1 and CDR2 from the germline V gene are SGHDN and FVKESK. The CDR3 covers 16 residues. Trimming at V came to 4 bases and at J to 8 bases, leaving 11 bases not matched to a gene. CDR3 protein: CASSLSLTGGLYEQFF. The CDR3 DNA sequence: TGTGCCAGCAGCCTCTCCTTGACAGGGGGCTTGTATGAGCAGTTCTTC.

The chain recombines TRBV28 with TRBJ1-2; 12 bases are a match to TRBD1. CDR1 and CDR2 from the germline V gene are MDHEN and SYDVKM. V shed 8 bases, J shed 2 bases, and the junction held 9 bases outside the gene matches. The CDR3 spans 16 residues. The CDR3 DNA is TGTGCCAGCGGAATCGGGACAGGGGGCCCAAACTATGGCTACACCTTC. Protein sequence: CASGIGTGGPNYGYTF.

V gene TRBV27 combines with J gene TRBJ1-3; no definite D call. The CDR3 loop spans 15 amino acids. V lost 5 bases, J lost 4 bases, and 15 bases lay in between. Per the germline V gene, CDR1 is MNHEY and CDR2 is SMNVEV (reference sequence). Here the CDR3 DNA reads TGTGCCAGCAGTGATCTCAATTCGGGGGGAAACACCATATATTTT. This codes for CASSDLNSGGNTIYF.

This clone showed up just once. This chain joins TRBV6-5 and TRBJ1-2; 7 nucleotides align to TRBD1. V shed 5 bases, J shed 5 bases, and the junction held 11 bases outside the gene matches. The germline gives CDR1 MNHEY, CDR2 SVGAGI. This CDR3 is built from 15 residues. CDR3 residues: CASSPDRTPRYGYTF. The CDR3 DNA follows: TGTGCCAGCAGTCCGGACAGGACGCCTAGGTATGGCTACACCTTC.

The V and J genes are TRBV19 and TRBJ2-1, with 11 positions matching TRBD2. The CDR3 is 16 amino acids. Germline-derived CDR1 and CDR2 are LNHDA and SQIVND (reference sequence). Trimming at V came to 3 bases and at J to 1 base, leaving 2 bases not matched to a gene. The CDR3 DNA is TGTGCCAGTAGTATCCGACTAGCGGGATCCTACAATGAGCAGTTCTTC. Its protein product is CASSIRLAGSYNEQFF.

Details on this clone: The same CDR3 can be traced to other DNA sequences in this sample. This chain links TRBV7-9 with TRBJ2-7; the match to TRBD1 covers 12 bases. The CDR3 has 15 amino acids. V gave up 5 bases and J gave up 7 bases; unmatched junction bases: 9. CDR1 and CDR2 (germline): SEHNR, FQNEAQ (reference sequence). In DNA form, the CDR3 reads TGTGCCAGCAGCCCCGGGACAGGGGGCTCAGATGAGCAGTACTTC. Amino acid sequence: CASSPGTGGSDEQYF.

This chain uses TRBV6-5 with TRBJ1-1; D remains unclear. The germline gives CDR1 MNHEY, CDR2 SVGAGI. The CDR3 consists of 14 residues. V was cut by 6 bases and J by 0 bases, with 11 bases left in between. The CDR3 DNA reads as TGTGCCAGCAGCCCACGGGTTATGAACACTGAAGCTTTCTTT. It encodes CASSPRVMNTEAFF.